One sample yielded the 19 T cell receptor beta chains listed below, sequenced in a study of shared clonotypes between healthy human individuals. Using immunoSEQ multiplex PCR, the repertoire was profiled, and TCRdb retains in-frame clones only, with some absent. The sample lists about 680,000 clones, roughly 72% seen once, with roughly 2% in the top ten. Sequenced: memory CD4+ T cells sorted from blood. Noted subset: CD45RA-negative fraction. The receptor set was obtained from a woman aged 25-40 years in good health.

This chain uses TRBV7-9 with TRBJ2-1; the match to TRBD2 covers 7 bases. The V gene end was trimmed by 5 bases and the J gene end by 7 bases; junction bases not matched to a gene: 14. Per germline, CDR1 SEHNR and CDR2 FQNEAQ (reference sequence). The CDR3 contains 16 residues. CDR3 bases: TGTGCCAGCAGCCATTGGGAGGGCGTCACAGGAAATGAGCAGTTCTTC. Translating gives CASSHWEGVTGNEQFF.

The V gene is TRBV7-9, the J gene TRBJ2-1, with D maybe TRBD1 (5 bases). The CDR3 contains 16 residues. The germline gives CDR1 SEHNR, CDR2 FQNEAQ (reference sequence). With 7 bases removed from V and 7 bases from J, the gap between germline ends came to 23 bases. The CDR3 nucleotides are TGTGCCAGCACCAGTAGACTGGTGGGGCGGTGGAATGAGCAGTTCTTC. This sequence encodes CASTSRLVGRWNEQFF. The complete variable domain, with remaining parts taken from reference TRBV7-9 and TRBJ2-1, reads DTGVSQNPRHKITKRGQNVTFRCDPISEHNRLYWYRQTLGQGPEFLTYFQNEAQLEKSRLLSDRFSAERPKGSFSTLEIQRTEQGDSAMYLCASTSRLVGRWNEQFFGPGTRLTVL.

This rearrangement joins TRBV20-1 to TRBJ1-2; D ambiguous. The germline V gene has CDR1 DFQATT and CDR2 SNEGSKA (reference sequence). The CDR3 runs to 11 residues. The germline V and J ends were trimmed by 4 bases and 8 bases, with 11 bases remaining between them. The DNA for the CDR3 is TGCAGTGCTACCCGAGGAGGAGGCTACACCTTC. Its protein product is CSATRGGGYTF.

The gene calls are TRBV7-8 and TRBJ2-2, with D unresolved. Trimming pared 5 bases from V and 5 bases from J, leaving 15 bases between. The germline gives CDR1 SGHVS, CDR2 FQNEAQ. The CDR3 has 15 residues. The CDR3 loop reads CASSHYRSSTGELFF. The CDR3 DNA sequence: TGTGCCAGCAGCCACTATAGGAGCTCGACCGGGGAGCTGTTTTTT.

This chain links TRBV28 with TRBJ2-2; D remains ambiguous. The CDR3 length is 14 residues. Trimming left V 3 bases short and J 3 bases short, with 8 bases between. CDR1 MDHEN and CDR2 SYDVKM come from the germline V gene. CDR3 DNA: TGTGCCAGCAGTTTGAGCTACTACACCGGGGAGCTGTTTTTT. It yields the protein CASSLSYYTGELFF.

On this clone itself: The same CDR3 can be traced to other DNA sequences in this sample. The V call is TRBV30, the J call TRBJ1-5, with unresolved D. The V and J ends lost 1 base and 0 bases respectively, with 4 bases between them. Germline V gene data show CDR1 as GTSNPN and CDR2 as SVGIG (reference sequence). The CDR3 spans 13 residues. The CDR3: CAWSGGSNQPQHF. DNA for the CDR3: TGTGCCTGGAGTGGTGGTAGCAATCAGCCCCAGCATTTT.

A word on this clone: This CDR3 is also generated by other DNA sequences in the sample. This chain links TRBV6-1 with TRBJ2-5; 13 nucleotides agree with TRBD2. CDR3 length: 15 residues. Germline V gene data show CDR1 as MNHNS and CDR2 as SASEGT. V shed 6 bases, J shed 4 bases, and the junction held 5 bases outside the gene matches. The CDR3, as DNA: TGTGCCAGCAGCCCAGGACTAGCGGGAGTAGAGACCCAGTACTTC. Its translation: CASSPGLAGVETQYF.

This chain uses TRBV7-3 with TRBJ2-2; D is possibly TRBD1 (6 bases). The germline V and J ends were trimmed by 5 bases and 3 bases, with 10 bases remaining between them. The CDR3 has 14 residues. Germline CDR1 SGHTA, CDR2 FQGTGA. The CDR3 DNA sequence: TGTGCCAGCAGCCGCGGACAGCACACCGGGGAGCTGTTTTTT. Protein sequence: CASSRGQHTGELFF. Complete variable domain (other parts from reference TRBV7-3 and TRBJ2-2): GAGVSQTPSNKVTEKGKYVELRCDPISGHTALYWYRQSLGQGPEFLIYFQGTGAADDSGLPNDRFFAVRPEGSVSTLKIQRTERGDSAVYLCASSRGQHTGELFFGEGSRLTVL.

This chain links TRBV5-1 with TRBJ1-1; no reliable D call. V was cut by 5 bases and J by 8 bases, with 16 bases left in between. The CDR3 has 13 residues. Germline loops: CDR1 SGHRS, CDR2 YFSETQ. The CDR3 DNA reads TGCGCCAGCAGGCTGGACGGAATTAGGGAAGCTTTCTTT. This codes for CASRLDGIREAFF.

A note on this clone: A clone one base away is much larger, so this may be a read error. The chain uses TRBV10-3 and TRBJ2-2, with TRBD2 matching over 12 bases. This CDR3 comprises 14 residues. After removal of 10 bases from V and 2 bases from J, the junction contained 2 bases not matched to a gene. Looked up from germline, CDR1 is ENHRY and CDR2 is SYGVKD. The CDR3 DNA follows: TGTGCCAGCGGACTAGCGGGAAACACCGGGGAGCTGTTTTTT. It translates to CASGLAGNTGELFF.

This clone has a handful of counts. Other nucleotide sequences from this sample produce the same CDR3. This chain links TRBV10-2 with TRBJ2-5; 9 bases align to TRBD1. CDR1 and CDR2 (germline): WSHSY, SAAADI. This CDR3 region has 13 residues. V lost 11 bases to trimming and J lost 2 bases; unmatched junction nucleotides: 6. Written as DNA, the CDR3 is TGCGCCTCGGGAGGACAGGGGCAAGAGACCCAGTACTTC. This encodes CASGGQGQETQYF.

This chain uses TRBV2 with TRBJ2-7, with 7 nucleotides matching TRBD1. The germline gives CDR1 SNHLY, CDR2 FYNNEI. The V and J ends lost 6 bases and 6 bases, in that order; junction bases with no gene match: 8. The CDR3 length is 13 residues. The CDR3 sequence: CASRLTGNGEQYF. Written as DNA, the CDR3 is TGTGCCAGCAGACTGACAGGGAACGGCGAGCAGTACTTC.

For this clone: This same CDR3 is encoded by further DNA sequences in the sample. V gene TRBV5-1 combines with J gene TRBJ2-1, with 11 bases that match TRBD2. Trimming took 2 bases from V and 3 from J; bases not matched to a gene: 1. Germline V gives CDR1 SGHRS, CDR2 YFSETQ. CDR3 length: 15 amino acids. The CDR3 sequence is CASSFTSGSYNEQFF. The DNA for the CDR3 is TGCGCCAGCAGCTTCACTAGCGGGAGCTACAATGAGCAGTTCTTC.

By share of the sample, this clone is medium-sized. The rearrangement joins TRBV5-4 to TRBJ2-7; TRBD1 is a possible D gene (6 bases). The germline gives CDR1 SGHNT, CDR2 YYREEE (reference sequence). Trimming pared 4 bases from V and 5 bases from J, leaving 16 bases between. The CDR3 covers 14 residues. Written as DNA, the CDR3 is TGTGCCAGCAGCCCGGAGCCGGGACACAACGAGCAGTACTTC. Translation gives CASSPEPGHNEQYF.

The rearrangement joins TRBV19 to TRBJ1-5; 9 bases are a match to TRBD1. CDR3 length equals 14 residues. Germline-derived CDR1 and CDR2 are LNHDA and SQIVND (reference sequence). The ends lost 5 bases at V and 7 bases at J; junction bases unmatched: 6. CDR3 loop: CASSGRDREQPQHF. CDR3 sequence (DNA): TGTGCCAGTAGTGGCCGGGACAGGGAACAGCCCCAGCATTTT.

The sample holds many counts of this clone. The rearrangement links TRBV5-1 to TRBJ1-1; D perhaps matches TRBD1 (5 bases). In germline, CDR1 is SGHRS, CDR2 YFSETQ. This CDR3 is built from 16 residues. Trimming shortened V by 0 bases and J by 7 bases, and 19 bases separated the two germline ends. CDR3 in amino acids: CASSLAKTSGAGEAFF. The CDR3 bases are TGCGCCAGCAGCTTGGCTAAAACGAGCGGGGCCGGTGAAGCTTTCTTT.

Details on this clone: A single base is all that separates this from a far larger clone, so a read error is likely. The chain has TRBV4-3 and TRBJ1-5; TRBD1 is a possible D gene (5 bases). Germline V gene lookup returns CDR1 LGHNA and CDR2 YSLEER. Trimming removed 0 bases from V and 4 bases from J, with 7 bases in between. The CDR3 totals 14 residues. The CDR3 DNA reads TGCGCCAGCAGCCAAGATCAGGGAAATCAGCCCCAGCATTTT. Protein sequence: CASSQDQGNQPQHF.

This clone was recorded a few times. The chain carries TRBV7-9 and TRBJ1-2; D not certain. From germline, CDR1 is SEHNR and CDR2 FQNEAQ (reference sequence). Trimming removed 8 bases from V and 8 bases from J, with 6 bases in between. This CDR3 comprises 9 residues. CDR3 protein: CASEPGYTF. CDR3 nucleotide sequence: TGTGCCAGCGAACCCGGCTACACCTTC.

The rearrangement uses TRBV7-9 and TRBJ1-1; possibly TRBD1 for D (5 bases). CDR3 length: 15 amino acids. Germline V lookup: CDR1 SEHNR, CDR2 FQNEAQ (reference sequence). V lost 2 bases, J lost 0 bases, and 10 bases lay in between. The CDR3 loop is CASSLLKQVNTEAFF. In nucleotides, the CDR3 is TGTGCCAGCAGCTTATTGAAACAGGTGAACACTGAAGCTTTCTTT.